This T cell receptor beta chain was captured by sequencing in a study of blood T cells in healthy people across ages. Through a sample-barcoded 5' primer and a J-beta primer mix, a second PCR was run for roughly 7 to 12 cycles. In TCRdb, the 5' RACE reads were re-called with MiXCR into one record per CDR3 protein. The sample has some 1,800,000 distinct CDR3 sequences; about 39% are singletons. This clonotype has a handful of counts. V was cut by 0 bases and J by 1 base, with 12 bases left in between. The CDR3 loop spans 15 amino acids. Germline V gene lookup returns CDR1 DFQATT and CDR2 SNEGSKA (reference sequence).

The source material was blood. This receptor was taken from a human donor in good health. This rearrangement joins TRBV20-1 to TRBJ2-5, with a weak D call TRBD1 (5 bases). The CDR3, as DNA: TGCAGTGCTAGAGATTTTCGGCAGGGCCAAGAGACCCAGTACTTC. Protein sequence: CSARDFRQGQETQYF.